This entry lists 32 T cell receptor beta chains sequenced from one sample in a study of CD8 T cells in ankylosing spondylitis. Overall study results and limits: Ankylosing spondylitis blood appeared to carry a characteristic TCR beta motif of roughly eight highly homologous variants.

One entry per CDR3 protein results from TCRdb running MiXCR on the 5' RACE reads. The data contain approximately 520,000 distinct CDR3 sequences, approximately 5% of them singletons. Antigens for these TCRs are unknown. The source material was blood, either unsorted or a sorted T cell fraction (not recorded which). Receptors were obtained from a male donor with ankylosing spondylitis.

This clonotype was counted between two and nine times. The chain is built from TRBV5-1 and TRBJ2-5; D may be TRBD2 (6 bases). The V end was cut by 3 bases, the J end by 1 base, with 16 bases between. This CDR3 region has 16 residues. The V gene's germline CDR1 is SGHRS and CDR2 YFSETQ. The CDR3 region is CASSSLPAGTQETQYF. CDR3 nucleotides: TGCGCCAGCAGCTCCCTTCCGGCGGGGACCCAAGAGACCCAGTACTTC.

This clonotype occurred many times. V gene TRBV15 combines with J gene TRBJ1-1; D may be TRBD1 (6 bases). The germline V gene encodes CDR1 LNHNV and CDR2 YYDKDF (reference sequence). The ends were cut back, 0 bases at V and 1 base at J, with 9 bases in the middle. This CDR3 comprises 15 residues. This CDR3 is CATSRDTTGNTEAFF. The CDR3 DNA is TGTGCCACCAGCAGAGATACGACAGGGAACACTGAAGCTTTCTTT.

This clonotype appeared many times. The CDR3 loop reads CAWRVYNEQFF. The CDR3 nucleotides read TGTGCCTGGAGGGTTTACAATGAGCAGTTCTTC. The chain links TRBV7-9 to TRBJ2-1; a possible D gene is TRBD2 (6 bases). The CDR3 has 11 amino acids. Germline loops: CDR1 SEHNR, CDR2 FQNEAQ (reference sequence). Deletions cut 11 bases from V and 4 bases from J, with 9 bases between.

This chain connects TRBV5-4 to TRBJ2-7, with D possibly being TRBD1 (6 bases). CDR3 length: 14 residues. Trimming stripped 9 bases from V and 3 bases from J, with 19 bases between. CDR1 and CDR2 from the germline V gene are SGHNT and YYREEE (reference sequence). The CDR3 sequence is CAIGPPRDNYEQYF. In DNA form, the CDR3 reads TGTGCCATCGGCCCCCCTCGGGACAACTACGAGCAGTACTTC.

This clonotype was seen at least ten times. This sequence joins TRBV7-2 and TRBJ1-1, with unresolved D. This CDR3 contains 16 residues. Deletions cut 2 bases from V and 6 bases from J, with 19 bases between. Germline-derived CDR1 and CDR2 are SGHTA and FQGNSA. CDR3 DNA: TGTGCCAGCAGCTTACAAAGGGTTGAGTATCGTGCTGAAGCTTTCTTT. Amino acid sequence: CASSLQRVEYRAEAFF.

This clonotype was detected a few times. V is TRBV7-9 and J is TRBJ2-6; D is undetermined. Germline CDR1 reads SEHNR; CDR2 reads FQNEAQ (reference sequence). This CDR3 contains 14 residues. The V end lost 6 bases, the J end lost 4 bases, and 10 bases lay between the germline ends. The CDR3 DNA sequence: TGTGCCAGCAGTCTTCTTCTGGGGGCCAACGTCCTGACTTTC. This sequence encodes CASSLLLGANVLTF.

This clonotype has ten or more counts. J is TRBJ1-5 and V is TRBV15; weak D call: TRBD1 (6 bases). This CDR3 is built from 15 residues. V was trimmed by 0 bases and J by 5 bases, leaving 11 bases between them. Per germline, CDR1 LNHNV and CDR2 YYDKDF (reference sequence). The CDR3 sequence: CATSRETGGHQPQHF. The CDR3 DNA reads TGTGCCACCAGCAGAGAGACAGGCGGTCATCAGCCCCAGCATTTT.

This clonotype was seen many times. The genes are TRBV4-2 and TRBJ1-1; TRBD1 matches at 7 bases. This CDR3 comprises 14 residues. The germline gives CDR1 LGHNA, CDR2 YNFKEQ. With 4 bases clipped from V and 5 bases from J, the junction kept 7 bases outside the gene matches. The CDR3 nucleotides read TGTGCCAGCAGCCTCCAGGGGGGCCGGACTGAAGCTTTCTTT. This translates into CASSLQGGRTEAFF.

This clonotype appeared many times. The genes are TRBV12-3 or TRBV12-4 and TRBJ2-1; 9 nucleotides align to TRBD2. The CDR3 has 17 residues. Trimming took 4 bases from V and 8 from J; bases not matched to a gene: 15. The CDR3 protein is CASSSGSGSPLVDEQFF. CDR3 nucleotides: TGTGCCAGCAGTTCGGGTAGCGGGAGCCCCCTGGTAGATGAGCAGTTCTTC.

This clonotype was counted ten times or more. The chain couples TRBV7-2 to TRBJ1-6, with D perhaps TRBD1 (5 bases). The CDR3 runs to 14 residues. Trimming shortened V by 6 bases and J by 8 bases, and 14 bases separated the two germline ends. Germline V gives CDR1 SGHTA, CDR2 FQGNSA. The CDR3 DNA follows: TGTGCCAGCAGTGGGGCGGGAGGCCATTCACCCCTCCACTTT. This gives the protein CASSGAGGHSPLHF.

This clonotype came up many times. The chain employs TRBV20-1 and TRBJ1-1, with no clear D. Germline V gives CDR1 DFQATT, CDR2 SNEGSKA (reference sequence). The V end lost 0 bases, the J end lost 6 bases, and 20 bases lay between the germline ends. The CDR3 is 16 amino acids. CDR3 residues: CSARDPRTVDLAEAFF. In DNA form, the CDR3 reads TGCAGTGCTAGAGATCCCCGGACCGTCGATTTGGCTGAAGCTTTCTTT.

The genes are TRBV15 and TRBJ2-7; 12 bases map to TRBD2. The CDR3 loop spans 16 amino acids. The V gene's germline CDR1 is LNHNV and CDR2 YYDKDF (reference sequence). The V segment lost 6 bases and the J segment 0 bases; nucleotides outside the gene matches: 6. Here the CDR3 DNA reads TGTGCCACCAGTTTAGGGACTAGCGGGTACTCCTACGAGCAGTACTTC. Its translation: CATSLGTSGYSYEQYF.

This clonotype appeared many times. This sequence joins TRBV20-1 and TRBJ2-3, with 9 bases that match TRBD2. In germline, CDR1 is DFQATT, CDR2 SNEGSKA (reference sequence). V was pared by 3 bases and J by 0 bases, with 7 bases of the junction left unmatched. There are 16 residues in the CDR3. Written as DNA, the CDR3 is TGCAGTGCTAGTAATGCGCTAGCGGGGAGCACAGATACGCAGTATTTT. Protein product: CSASNALAGSTDTQYF.

This clonotype was counted ten times or more. The chain carries TRBV5-6 and TRBJ1-1, with D possibly being TRBD1 (5 bases). Germline V lookup: CDR1 SGHDT, CDR2 YYEEEE. The V gene lost 3 bases and the J gene lost 6 bases, with 15 bases spanning the gap. The CDR3 consists of 14 residues. This CDR3 is CASSSRESFSEAFF. DNA of the CDR3: TGTGCCAGCAGCTCCAGGGAGTCGTTCTCTGAAGCTTTCTTT.

This clonotype was seen many times. The chain employs TRBV5-1 and TRBJ1-1; 8 bases map to TRBD1. The CDR3 consists of 15 residues. J gave up 0 bases and V 1 base, and 2 bases lay outside the gene matches. CDR1 SGHRS and CDR2 YFSETQ come from the germline V gene. The chain's CDR3 is CASSLTGGMNTEAFF. The CDR3 bases are TGCGCCAGCAGCTTGACAGGGGGTATGAACACTGAAGCTTTCTTT.

This clonotype showed up many times. The chain couples TRBV7-9 to TRBJ2-1; 8 bases agree with TRBD2. The CDR3 is made up of 14 amino acids. J gave up 0 bases and V 11 bases, and 6 bases lay outside the gene matches. Per the germline V gene, CDR1 is SEHNR and CDR2 is FQNEAQ (reference sequence). CDR3 amino acids: CAAAGERSYNEQFF. Here the CDR3 DNA reads TGTGCCGCAGCGGGAGAGCGCTCCTACAATGAGCAGTTCTTC.

The genes are TRBV5-1 and TRBJ2-3; D remains ambiguous. V was cut by 2 bases and J by 2 bases, with 15 bases left in between. The CDR3 is 16 amino acids. Germline CDR1 and CDR2: SGHRS and YFSETQ. Here the CDR3 DNA reads TGCGCCAGCAGCTTTCGAGGACGCCTAAACACAGATACGCAGTATTTT. It yields the protein CASSFRGRLNTDTQYF. The full variable domain, completed using reference TRBV5-1 and TRBJ2-3, is KAGVTQTPRYLIKTRGQQVTLSCSPISGHRSVSWYQQTPGQGLQFLFEYFSETQRNKGNFPGRFSGRQFSNSRSEMNVSTLELGDSALYLCASSFRGRLNTDTQYFGPGTRLTVL.

The sample holds many counts of this clonotype. CDR3 bases: TGTGCCAGCAGCTTAGATGTCGGCAGGGGGAATTACGAGCAGTACTTC. Protein: CASSLDVGRGNYEQYF. This chain connects TRBV7-2 to TRBJ2-7, with 7 bases lining up with TRBD1. Germline V lookup: CDR1 SGHTA, CDR2 FQGNSA. The J segment lost 4 bases and the V segment lost 1 base, leaving 10 bases of the junction unmatched. This CDR3 region has 16 residues.

This clonotype was seen many times. The chain uses TRBV20-1 and TRBJ1-6, with a tentative D call TRBD1 (5 bases). The germline V gene has CDR1 DFQATT and CDR2 SNEGSKA (reference sequence). This CDR3 has 14 amino acids. V was clipped by 6 bases and J by 6 bases, with 15 bases between them. CDR3 sequence: CSAGTPGSNSPLHF. Written as DNA, the CDR3 is TGCAGTGCCGGGACCCCCGGGAGTAATTCACCCCTCCACTTT.

The chain links TRBV6-1 to TRBJ1-2, with 7 nucleotides matching TRBD1. V shed 7 bases, J shed 3 bases, and the junction held 5 bases outside the gene matches. The CDR3 is made up of 13 amino acids. Germline V CDR1 and CDR2: MNHNS, SASEGT. CDR3 protein: CASTTGRDYGYTF. Written as DNA, the CDR3 is TGTGCCAGCACGACAGGGAGGGACTATGGCTACACCTTC.

The sample holds many counts of this clonotype. The V and J genes are TRBV11-2 and TRBJ2-2; TRBD2 matches 11 bases. Looked up from germline, CDR1 is SGHAT and CDR2 is FQNNGV. This CDR3 region has 17 residues. V gave up 6 bases and J gave up 3 bases; unmatched junction bases: 9. The CDR3 coding sequence is TGTGCCAGCAGGATACTAGCGGGAGATCTCGACACCGGGGAGCTGTTTTTT. Its translation is CASRILAGDLDTGELFF.

This clonotype was seen at least ten times. This chain links TRBV4-1 with TRBJ2-3, with D perhaps TRBD1 (6 bases). The CDR3 spans 17 residues. Between the trimmed V and J ends, which lost 0 bases and 0 bases, there was a span of 13 bases. Germline-derived CDR1 and CDR2 are MGHRA and YSYEKL. CDR3 sequence: CASSQENRVRSTDTQYF. CDR3 coding DNA: TGCGCCAGCAGCCAAGAAAACAGGGTCAGGAGCACAGATACGCAGTATTTT.

This clonotype occurred many times. The V and J genes are TRBV20-1 and TRBJ2-7, with D unresolved. V lost 4 bases, J lost 7 bases, and 14 bases lay in between. This CDR3 spans 12 amino acids. Germline CDR1 DFQATT, CDR2 SNEGSKA (reference sequence). CDR3 bases: TGCAGTGCTACCTGGACCGTGAGGGAGCAGTACTTC. This encodes CSATWTVREQYF.

This clonotype has at least ten counts. CDR3 protein: CSASIRDGKGQYF. The CDR3 nucleotides read TGCAGTGCTTCCATACGGGACGGCAAAGGGCAGTACTTC. The gene calls are TRBV20-1 and TRBJ2-7; the D gene could be TRBD1 or TRBD2 (5 bases each). Germline CDR1 DFQATT, CDR2 SNEGSKA (reference sequence). V lost 5 bases and J 9 bases, leaving 20 bases between the germline ends. The CDR3 consists of 13 residues.

This chain links TRBV9 with TRBJ2-2, with D tentatively TRBD2 (5 bases). This CDR3 region has 18 residues. Between the trimmed V and J ends, which lost 3 bases and 1 base, there was a span of 19 bases. Looked up from germline, CDR1 is SGDLS and CDR2 is YYNGEE. CDR3 sequence (DNA): TGTGCCAGCAGCGCCTTCCGGGCGGGTATAAGGAACACCGGGGAGCTGTTTTTT. This codes for CASSAFRAGIRNTGELFF.

This clonotype was seen at least ten times. This chain joins TRBV29-1 and TRBJ2-7; D remains ambiguous. V was cut by 1 base and J by 5 bases, with 6 bases left in between. Per germline, CDR1 SQVTM and CDR2 ANQGSEA. CDR3 length equals 11 residues. CDR3 nucleotide sequence: TGCAGCGTTGAAGGAATCGACGAGCAGTACTTC. Translation gives CSVEGIDEQYF.

This clonotype was observed a handful of times. The chain is built from TRBV7-9 and TRBJ2-7; TRBD2 might be the D (5 bases). Germline CDR1 is SEHNR and CDR2 is FQNEAQ (reference sequence). The germline V and J ends were trimmed by 2 bases and 1 base, with 6 bases remaining between them. CDR3 length equals 13 residues. CDR3: CASSLWESYEQYF. The DNA for the CDR3 is TGTGCCAGCAGCTTATGGGAGTCCTACGAGCAGTACTTC.

This clonotype was seen a handful of times. The chain recombines TRBV5-6 with TRBJ1-6, with D perhaps TRBD1 (5 bases). Trimming shortened V by 0 bases and J by 4 bases, and 11 bases separated the two germline ends. The germline CDR1 and CDR2 sequences are SGHDT and YYEEEE. This CDR3 is 16 amino acids long. The CDR3 protein is CASSLVDIGYNSPLHF. CDR3 bases: TGTGCCAGCAGCTTGGTGGACATTGGGTATAATTCACCCCTCCACTTT.

This clonotype was counted at least ten times. V gene TRBV7-2 combines with J gene TRBJ1-2; weak D call: TRBD1 (5 bases). CDR3 length equals 14 residues. V was shortened by 4 bases and J by 4 bases, with 13 bases between the two germline ends. Germline V gives CDR1 SGHTA, CDR2 FQGNSA. In DNA, the CDR3 is TGTGCCAGCAGCTCTAAGGGGCCTATCTATGGCTACACCTTC. Protein product: CASSSKGPIYGYTF. Full variable domain (outside the CDR3, taken from reference TRBV7-2 and TRBJ1-2): GAGVSQSPSNKVTEKGKDVELRCDPISGHTALYWYRQSLGQGLEFLIYFQGNSAPDKSGLPSDRFSAERTGGSVSTLTIQRTQQEDSAVYLCASSSKGPIYGYTFGSGTRLTVV.

The chain recombines TRBV6-1 with TRBJ2-5; TRBD2 might be the D (6 bases). V shed 1 base and J shed 3 bases, with 27 bases lying between them. Looked up from germline, CDR1 is MNHNS and CDR2 is SASEGT. CDR3 length: 20 residues. The CDR3 here is CASSEVPIEMAGFWEETQYF. Written as DNA, the CDR3 is TGTGCCAGCAGTGAAGTCCCCATAGAGATGGCGGGATTTTGGGAAGAGACCCAGTACTTC.

This clonotype was seen ten or more times. V and J are TRBV28 and TRBJ2-7; 12 positions match TRBD1. The V gene end was trimmed by 7 bases and the J gene end by 4 bases; junction bases not matched to a gene: 8. Germline V CDR1 and CDR2: MDHEN, SYDVKM. This CDR3 spans 15 amino acids. CDR3 DNA: TGTGCCAGCACCGCCGGGACAGGGGGCAATTACGAGCAGTACTTC. Translated, it gives CASTAGTGGNYEQYF.

In this sample, this clonotype turned up many times. V gene TRBV27 combines with J gene TRBJ2-1; 10 bases match TRBD1. V lost 4 bases and J lost 8; bases outside the gene matches: 5. Germline CDR1 and CDR2: MNHEY and SMNVEV (reference sequence). The CDR3 extends over 14 amino acids. CDR3 sequence reads: CASSSGTGADEQFF. The CDR3 DNA sequence: TGTGCCAGCAGTTCCGGGACAGGGGCCGATGAGCAGTTCTTC.